Listed below are T cell receptor beta chains from one sample, sequenced in a study of blood T cell repertoires in COVID-19. Assay: immunoSEQ multiplex PCR; the TCRdb copy retains only in-frame clones and omits some. The sample carries about 200,000 clones, almost 90% recorded once. Sequenced: peripheral blood. The receptors were gathered from a man between 18 and 29 years old with active or convalescent COVID-19. Both conserved end residues are part of each CDR3. The order of the fields is CDR3 protein, CDR3 DNA, J gene, V gene, CDR3 length, D gene. A D gene is named only where the DNA matches it firmly.

CDR3aa: CASSPPDRVAYEQYF
CDR3nt: TGTGCCAGCAGCCCACCGGACAGGGTAGCCTACGAGCAGTACTTC
j_gene: TRBJ2-7
v_gene: TRBV7-2
len: 15
d_gene: TRBD1

CDR3aa: CASSPPEASYGYTF
CDR3nt: TGTGCCAGCAGTCCCCCGGAGGCATCCTATGGCTACACCTTC
j_gene: TRBJ1-2
v_gene: TRBV2
len: 14
d_gene: NA

CDR3aa: CASSPGLDSGNTIYF
CDR3nt: TGTGCCAGCAGCCCCGGACTGGACTCTGGAAACACCATATATTTT
j_gene: TRBJ1-3
v_gene: TRBV7-3
len: 15
d_gene: NA

CDR3aa: CASSWGGGANTEAFF
CDR3nt: TGTGCCAGCAGCTGGGGCGGGGGTGCCAACACTGAAGCTTTCTTT
j_gene: TRBJ1-1
v_gene: TRBV5-5
len: 15
d_gene: NA

CDR3aa: CAISEQGEPAYEQYF
CDR3nt: TGTGCCATCAGTGAACAGGGGGAACCCGCCTACGAGCAGTACTTC
j_gene: TRBJ2-7
v_gene: TRBV10-3
len: 15
d_gene: TRBD1

CDR3aa: CASSPRSGRVNEQFF
CDR3nt: TGTGCCAGCAGCCCCCGTTCAGGGCGCGTTAATGAGCAGTTCTTC
j_gene: TRBJ2-1
v_gene: TRBV7-2
len: 15
d_gene: NA

CDR3aa: CSVGRTSGAYEQYF
CDR3nt: TGCAGCGTTGGTCGGACTAGCGGAGCCTACGAGCAGTACTTC
j_gene: TRBJ2-7
v_gene: TRBV29-1
len: 14
d_gene: TRBD2

CDR3aa: CASKRGGSSYNEQFF
CDR3nt: TGTGCCAGCAAGCGAGGAGGGAGCTCCTACAATGAGCAGTTCTTC
j_gene: TRBJ2-1
v_gene: TRBV6-5
len: 15
d_gene: NA

CDR3aa: CASSQGAGLGYDEQFF
CDR3nt: TGTGCCAGCAGCCAAGGTGCCGGACTAGGGTATGATGAGCAGTTCTTC
j_gene: TRBJ2-1
v_gene: TRBV3-1/TRBV3-2
len: 16
d_gene: TRBD2

CDR3aa: CASSQDQGADEQYF
CDR3nt: TGCGCCAGCAGCCAAGATCAGGGGGCGGACGAGCAGTACTTC
j_gene: TRBJ2-7
v_gene: TRBV4-1
len: 14
d_gene: TRBD1

CDR3aa: CASSQAMDSYGYTF
CDR3nt: TGTGCCAGCAGCCAAGCGATGGACAGCTATGGCTACACCTTC
j_gene: TRBJ1-2
v_gene: TRBV3-1/TRBV3-2
len: 14
d_gene: NA

CDR3aa: CASSAGTGMVIGQFF
CDR3nt: TGTGCCAGCAGCGCCGGGACAGGGATGGTAATAGGGCAGTTCTTC
j_gene: TRBJ2-1
v_gene: TRBV11-2
len: 15
d_gene: TRBD1

CDR3aa: CASSVVPGTDTQYF
CDR3nt: TGTGCCAGCAGTGTGGTCCCCGGGACAGATACGCAGTATTTT
j_gene: TRBJ2-3
v_gene: TRBV6-4
len: 14
d_gene: NA

CDR3aa: CASSQGQVAAFF
CDR3nt: TGTGCCAGCTCACAGGGACAGGTGGCAGCTTTCTTT
j_gene: TRBJ1-1
v_gene: TRBV18
len: 12
d_gene: TRBD1

CDR3aa: CASAPPTGGTSGRTSQETQYF
CDR3nt: TGTGCCAGCGCCCCCCCCACCGGTGGGACTAGCGGGAGGACCTCCCAAGAGACCCAGTACTTC
j_gene: TRBJ2-5
v_gene: TRBV28
len: 21
d_gene: TRBD2

CDR3aa: CASSLEAGRVTETQYF
CDR3nt: TGTGCCAGCAGCTTAGAAGCGGGAAGGGTGACAGAGACCCAGTACTTC
j_gene: TRBJ2-5
v_gene: TRBV7-9
len: 16
d_gene: TRBD2

CDR3aa: CASSAIQGADGYTF
CDR3nt: TGTGCCAGCAGCGCAATACAGGGGGCGGATGGCTACACCTTC
j_gene: TRBJ1-2
v_gene: TRBV9
len: 14
d_gene: TRBD1